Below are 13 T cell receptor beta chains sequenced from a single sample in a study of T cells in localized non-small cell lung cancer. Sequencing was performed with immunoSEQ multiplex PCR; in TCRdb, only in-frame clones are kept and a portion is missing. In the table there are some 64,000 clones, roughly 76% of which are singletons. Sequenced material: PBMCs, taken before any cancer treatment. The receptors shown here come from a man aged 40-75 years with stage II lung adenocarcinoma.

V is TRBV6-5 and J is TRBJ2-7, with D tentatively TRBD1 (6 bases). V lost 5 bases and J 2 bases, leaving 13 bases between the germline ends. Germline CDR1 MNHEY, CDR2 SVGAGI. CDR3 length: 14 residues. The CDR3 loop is CASSADRLPYEQYF. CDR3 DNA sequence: TGTGCCAGCAGTGCGGACAGACTCCCCTACGAGCAGTACTTC.

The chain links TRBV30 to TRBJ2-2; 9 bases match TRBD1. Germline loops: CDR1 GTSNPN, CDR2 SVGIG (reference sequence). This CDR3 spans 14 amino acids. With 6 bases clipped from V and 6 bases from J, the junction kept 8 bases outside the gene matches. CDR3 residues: CACEQGARPGELFF. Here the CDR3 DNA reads TGTGCCTGCGAACAGGGGGCGCGGCCCGGGGAGCTGTTTTTT.

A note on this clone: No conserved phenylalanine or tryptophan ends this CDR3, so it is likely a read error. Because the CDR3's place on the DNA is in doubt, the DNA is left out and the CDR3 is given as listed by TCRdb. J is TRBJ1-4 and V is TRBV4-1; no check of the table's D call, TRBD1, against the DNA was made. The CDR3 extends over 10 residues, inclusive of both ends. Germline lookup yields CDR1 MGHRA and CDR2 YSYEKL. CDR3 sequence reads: CASSQATRFM.

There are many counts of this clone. The CDR3 loop is CASSLTTASGTPVEQFF. CDR3 nucleotides: TGTGCCAGCAGCTTAACAACGGCTAGCGGGACCCCGGTAGAGCAGTTCTTC. The chain uses TRBV7-3 and TRBJ2-1; TRBD2 aligns across 9 bases. Germline loops: CDR1 SGHTA, CDR2 FQGTGA. The length of the CDR3 is 17 residues. Germline trimming cut 0 bases from V and 10 bases from J; bases unmatched to any gene: 13.

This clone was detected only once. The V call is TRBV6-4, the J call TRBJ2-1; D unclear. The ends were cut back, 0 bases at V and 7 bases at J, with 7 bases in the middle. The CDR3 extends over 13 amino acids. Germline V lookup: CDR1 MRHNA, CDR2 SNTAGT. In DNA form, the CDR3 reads TGTGCCAGCAGTGACTCGACCAGGAATGAGCAGTTCTTC. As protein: CASSDSTRNEQFF.

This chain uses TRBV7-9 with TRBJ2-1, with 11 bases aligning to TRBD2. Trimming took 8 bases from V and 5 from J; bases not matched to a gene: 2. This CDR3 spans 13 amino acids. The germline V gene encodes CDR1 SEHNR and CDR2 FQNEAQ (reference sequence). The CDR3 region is CASLGLADNEQFF. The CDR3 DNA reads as TGTGCCAGCCTGGGACTAGCGGACAATGAGCAGTTCTTC.

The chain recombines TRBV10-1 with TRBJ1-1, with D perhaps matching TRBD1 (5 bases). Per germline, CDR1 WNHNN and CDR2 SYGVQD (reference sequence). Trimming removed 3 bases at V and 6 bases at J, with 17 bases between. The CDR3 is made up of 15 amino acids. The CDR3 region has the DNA TGCGCCAGCAGTGACTCTTCGGCAGGGAGGGCTGAAGCTTTCTTT. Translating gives CASSDSSAGRAEAFF.

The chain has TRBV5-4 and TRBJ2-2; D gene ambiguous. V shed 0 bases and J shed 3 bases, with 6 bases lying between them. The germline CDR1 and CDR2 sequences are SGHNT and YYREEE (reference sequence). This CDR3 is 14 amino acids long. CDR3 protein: CASSLDSYTGELFF. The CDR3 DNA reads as TGTGCCAGCAGCTTGGACAGCTACACCGGGGAGCTGTTTTTT.

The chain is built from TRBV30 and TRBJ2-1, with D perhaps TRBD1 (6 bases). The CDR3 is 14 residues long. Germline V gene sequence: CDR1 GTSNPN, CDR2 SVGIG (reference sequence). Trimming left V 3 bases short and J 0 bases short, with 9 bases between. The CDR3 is CAWRADSSYNEQFF. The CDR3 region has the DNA TGTGCCTGGAGAGCGGACAGCTCCTACAATGAGCAGTTCTTC.

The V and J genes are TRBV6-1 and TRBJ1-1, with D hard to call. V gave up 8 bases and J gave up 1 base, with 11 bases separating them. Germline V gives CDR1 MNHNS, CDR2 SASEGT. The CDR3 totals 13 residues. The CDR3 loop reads CASEEDPNTEAFF. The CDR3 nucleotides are TGTGCCAGCGAGGAGGACCCGAACACTGAAGCTTTCTTT.

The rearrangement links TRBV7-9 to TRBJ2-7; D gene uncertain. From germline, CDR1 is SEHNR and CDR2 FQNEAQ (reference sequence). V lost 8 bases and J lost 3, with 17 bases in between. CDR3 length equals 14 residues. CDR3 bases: TGTGCCAGCGCCGAGGCCCTGGGCGGCTACGAGCAGTACTTC. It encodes CASAEALGGYEQYF.

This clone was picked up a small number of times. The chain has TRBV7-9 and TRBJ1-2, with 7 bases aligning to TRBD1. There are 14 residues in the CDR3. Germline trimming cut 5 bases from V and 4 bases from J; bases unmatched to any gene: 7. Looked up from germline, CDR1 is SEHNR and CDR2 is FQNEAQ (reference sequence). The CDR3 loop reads CASSPETGVYGYTF. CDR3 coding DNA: TGTGCCAGCAGCCCCGAAACAGGGGTCTATGGCTACACCTTC. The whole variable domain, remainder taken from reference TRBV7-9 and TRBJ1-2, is DTGVSQNPRHKITKRGQNVTFRCDPISEHNRLYWYRQTLGQGPEFLTYFQNEAQLEKSRLLSDRFSAERPKGSFSTLEIQRTEQGDSAMYLCASSPETGVYGYTFGSGTRLTVV.

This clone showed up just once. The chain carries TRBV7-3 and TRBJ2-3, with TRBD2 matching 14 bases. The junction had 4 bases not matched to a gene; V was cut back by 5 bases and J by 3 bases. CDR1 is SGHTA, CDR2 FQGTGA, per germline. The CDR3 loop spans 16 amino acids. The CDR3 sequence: CASSTGLAGATDTQYF. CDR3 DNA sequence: TGTGCCAGCAGCACGGGACTAGCGGGAGCAACAGATACGCAGTATTTT. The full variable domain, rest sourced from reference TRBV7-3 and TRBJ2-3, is GAGVSQTPSNKVTEKGKYVELRCDPISGHTALYWYRQSLGQGPEFLIYFQGTGAADDSGLPNDRFFAVRPEGSVSTLKIQRTERGDSAVYLCASSTGLAGATDTQYFGPGTRLTVL.